The entry below gives a single T cell receptor (beta chain) sequence along with its context. TCRdb re-analysed the RT-PCR reads in MiXCR, keeping a single row per CDR3 protein. Altogether about 230,000 distinct CDR3 sequences are present, 12% to 15% being singletons, with the ten largest covering around 10%. This CDR3 contains 14 residues. Between the trimmed V and J ends, which lost 7 bases and 0 bases, there was a span of 11 bases. This sample was taken from a study of patients and donors after allogeneic stem cell transplantation. This clonotype was sampled from a human donor who was either an allogeneic HSCT recipient or a stem cell or donor lymphocyte infusion donor (not recorded which). It is not recorded whose cells these are; they may come from a transplant donor. The chain recombines TRBV12-3 or TRBV12-4 with TRBJ2-3; D unclear. Source material: blood, either unsorted or a sorted T cell fraction (not recorded which). CDR3 sequence reads: CASTSPESTDTQYF. CDR3 coding DNA: TGTGCCAGCACCTCACCGGAGAGCACAGATACGCAGTATTTT.